The T cell receptor beta chain under discussion was sequenced for a study of CD4 T cells in relation to SARS-CoV-2 and coronaviruses. At the level of the study: TCR beta CDR3s were sequenced after 10-day antigen culture of PBMCs. Controls used an HIV-1 Nef peptide pool or no peptide. Whole-study results and caveats: Compared with monoreactive clones, crossreactive clones showed significantly weaker SARS-CoV-2 expansion.

A word on this clone: The antigen is not known.

Unexposed donor CD4+ T cells date from 2011-2018, before the COVID-19 pandemic. After around nine days of culture, CD4+ T cells were isolated. Unexposed-donor CD4+ T cells were probed with SARS-CoV-2 S/N and four cold-coronavirus spikes, cells permitting. Assay used: immunoSEQ multiplex PCR; TCRdb lists only in-frame clones, some missing. The table lists some 26,000 clones, 74% of them singletons. The CDR3 is made up of 15 amino acids. CDR1 is SNHLY, CDR2 FYNNEI, per germline. V was cut by 2 bases and J by 8 bases, with 18 bases left in between. The V call is TRBV2, the J call TRBJ1-1; possibly TRBD1 for D (6 bases). This TCR came from a human donor in good health. The specimen sequenced was CD4+ T cells from PBMCs, cultured in vitro. The CDR3 spells CASSEIRGQLGEAFF. CDR3 bases: TGTGCCAGCAGTGAAATCAGGGGTCAACTGGGGGAAGCTTTCTTT.